These 10 T cell receptor beta chains were all obtained from the same sample, sequenced in a study of Ad26.COV2.S vaccination and SARS-CoV-2 variants (dated by TCRdb to the early 2020s). The treatment or condition label, as the study defines it: around 19 received Ad26.COV2.S at low or high dose, single or two shots; 5 received placebo; per-sample allocation not given. For vaccine and placebo recipients, the sequenced repertoires came from samples collected on day 63 after the first injection. The library came from the immunoSEQ multiplex PCR assay. This immuneACCESS table, as held by TCRdb, lists in-frame sequences with V and J called but not all clones. Of the missing ones, under half trace to an unresolved V gene in checked studies; the others have no known cause. This sample comprises 250,000 to 300,000 clones, 87% of them detected only once. The ten top clones hold about 3.1% of the sample.

The specimen was peripheral blood, collected in a trial of Ad26.COV2.S vaccine versus placebo. The receptor set was obtained from a person between 18 and 60 years old who received the Ad26.COV2.S COVID-19 vaccine or a placebo.

The CDR3 sequence: CAWTLARLEYGYTF. CDR3 in DNA: TGTGCCTGGACCCTTGCCCGGTTAGAGTATGGCTACACCTTC. The chain employs TRBV30 and TRBJ1-2, with unresolved D. With 4 bases removed from V and 5 bases from J, the gap between germline ends came to 17 bases. The germline V gene has CDR1 GTSNPN and CDR2 SVGIG (reference sequence). This CDR3 is built from 14 residues. The complete variable domain, with remaining parts taken from reference TRBV30 and TRBJ1-2, reads SQTIHQWPATLVQPVGSPLSLECTVEGTSNPNLYWYRQAAGRGLQLLFYSVGIGQISSEVPQNLSASRPQDRQFILSSKKLLLSDSGFYLCAWTLARLEYGYTFGSGTRLTVV.

The CDR3 is CASSELISGNTIYF. The CDR3, as DNA: TGTGCCAGCAGCGAACTGATCTCTGGAAACACCATATATTTT. V is TRBV7-9 and J is TRBJ1-3; D is undetermined. V lost 5 bases to trimming and J lost 0 bases, with 8 bases between them. The CDR3 totals 14 residues. Germline CDR1 reads SEHNR; CDR2 reads FQNEAQ (reference sequence).

V and J are TRBV12-5 and TRBJ1-1; 9 nucleotides agree with TRBD1. V trimming: 5 bases; J trimming: 5 bases; junction bases outside the gene matches: 9. Germline V gives CDR1 LGHNT, CDR2 FRNRAP. The CDR3 loop spans 15 amino acids. The CDR3 is CASGPGQGRGTEAFF. The CDR3, as DNA: TGTGCTAGTGGTCCGGGACAGGGAAGAGGTACTGAAGCTTTCTTT.

The V gene is TRBV11-2, the J gene TRBJ2-3; no reliable D call. Germline V gene data show CDR1 as SGHAT and CDR2 as FQNNGV. Trimming pared 1 base from V and 0 bases from J, leaving 11 bases between. This CDR3 has 16 amino acids. CDR3 nucleotides: TGTGCCAGCAGCTTAGTCATCGGGTCCAGCACAGATACGCAGTATTTT. Translating it yields CASSLVIGSSTDTQYF.

The chain links TRBV14 to TRBJ2-3; tentative D call: TRBD1 (5 bases). In germline, CDR1 is SGHDN, CDR2 FVKESK. The V and J ends lost 4 bases and 5 bases respectively, with 13 bases between them. The CDR3 has 14 amino acids. The CDR3 loop is CASSRQKTRDTQYF. CDR3 nucleotide sequence: TGTGCCAGCAGCCGACAGAAAACAAGAGATACGCAGTATTTT.

This chain uses TRBV3-1 (or the pseudogene TRBV3-2) with TRBJ1-5; tentatively, D is TRBD1 (5 bases). V lost 2 bases, J lost 8 bases, and 10 bases lay in between. Germline V gives CDR1 LGHDT, CDR2 YNNKEL (reference sequence). This CDR3 region has 13 residues. The DNA of the CDR3 is TGTGCCAGCAGCCAACCCGGACACGAGCCCCAGCATTTT. This codes for CASSQPGHEPQHF.

J is TRBJ2-2 and V is TRBV7-9; 7 nucleotides agree with TRBD2. Losses at the gene ends were 0 bases for V and 4 bases for J; bases not matched to a gene: 2. CDR3 size: 15 residues. The germline V gene encodes CDR1 SEHNR and CDR2 FQNEAQ (reference sequence). CDR3 in amino acids: CASSLAVAGTGELFF. The CDR3 DNA sequence: TGTGCCAGCAGCTTAGCGGTAGCGGGCACCGGGGAGCTGTTTTTT.

The rearrangement joins TRBV5-1 to TRBJ2-2; TRBD1 matches 7 bases. In germline, CDR1 is SGHRS, CDR2 YFSETQ. The CDR3 loop spans 15 amino acids. The trim removed 4 bases at V and 7 bases at J, leaving 10 bases unmatched. The chain's CDR3 is CASSLEPTGVGELFF. As DNA, the CDR3 is TGCGCCAGCAGCCTCGAACCTACAGGGGTCGGGGAGCTGTTTTTT.

This rearrangement joins TRBV6-4 to TRBJ2-2; no definite D call. The CDR3 contains 14 residues. Trimming shortened V by 6 bases and J by 3 bases, and 11 bases separated the two germline ends. Germline-derived CDR1 and CDR2 are MRHNA and SNTAGT. CDR3 DNA: TGTGCCAGCAGGCAACAATCCCACACCGGGGAGCTGTTTTTT. It encodes CASRQQSHTGELFF.

The chain joins TRBV5-1 to TRBJ1-5, with a possible D match to TRBD1 (5 bases). This CDR3 region has 13 residues. Trimming left V 4 bases short and J 7 bases short, with 12 bases between. Germline assignment: CDR1 SGHRS and CDR2 YFSETQ. The CDR3 loop is CASSQDMSQPQHF. The CDR3, as DNA: TGCGCCAGCAGCCAGGACATGTCCCAGCCCCAGCATTTT.